Below, 23 T cell receptor beta chains from the same sample are listed, as sequenced in a study of T cell responses to AZD1222 COVID-19 vaccine. Method: immunoSEQ multiplex PCR; TCRdb's copy keeps in-frame clones and lacks some. This sample has about 150,000 clones; approximately 90% occur once, and the top ten carry about 1.8%. The sample in question was peripheral blood, obtained 28 days after the second AZD1222 dose. The receptors shown here come from an adult who received the AZD1222 COVID-19 vaccine.

V and J are TRBV7-9 and TRBJ2-7; no clear D. The CDR3 length is 13 residues. V dropped 3 bases and J dropped 9 bases, with 15 bases sitting between them. From germline, CDR1 is SEHNR and CDR2 FQNEAQ (reference sequence). The DNA of the CDR3 is TGTGCCAGCAGCTTTAGCCAGGCTTTAGGGCAGTACTTC. Amino acid sequence: CASSFSQALGQYF.

The chain carries TRBV7-8 and TRBJ1-4, with D maybe TRBD1 (5 bases). There are 14 residues in the CDR3. V lost 1 base, J lost 10 bases, and 13 bases lay in between. Germline assignment: CDR1 SGHVS and CDR2 FQNEAQ. The CDR3 DNA reads TGTGCCAGCAGCTTAGTAGGGGTGTCTGGAAAACTGTTTTTT. This translates into CASSLVGVSGKLFF.

The chain recombines TRBV18 with TRBJ2-7; no clear D. This CDR3 is built from 12 residues. Germline CDR1 reads KGHSH; CDR2 reads LQKENI. With 3 bases removed from V and 5 bases from J, the gap between germline ends came to 8 bases. CDR3 in DNA: TGTGCCAGCTCACCGGTAAGGGACGAGCAGTACTTC. Protein product: CASSPVRDEQYF.

The rearrangement uses TRBV10-2 and TRBJ1-1; no reliable D call. V dropped 0 bases and J dropped 7 bases, with 6 bases sitting between them. Germline loops: CDR1 WSHSY, CDR2 SAAADI. This CDR3 comprises 12 residues. The CDR3 nucleotides read TGCGCCAGCAGTGAGTCGAGATATGAAGCTTTCTTT. Translation: CASSESRYEAFF.

The rearrangement joins TRBV2 to TRBJ2-2; TRBD2 might be the D (7 bases). CDR3 length: 16 residues. Germline V gene data show CDR1 as SNHLY and CDR2 as FYNNEI. The V end was cut by 7 bases, the J end by 4 bases, with 19 bases between. CDR3 DNA: TGTGCCAGCAACTCTCCACCGGGGGGCCCCACCGGGGAGCTGTTTTTT. This sequence encodes CASNSPPGGPTGELFF.

The chain has TRBV19 and TRBJ2-7; perhaps TRBD2 as D (6 bases). V was pared by 5 bases and J by 0 bases, with 11 bases between. The germline CDR1 and CDR2 sequences are LNHDA and SQIVND (reference sequence). The CDR3 totals 14 residues. CDR3 residues: CASSRRGFSYEQYF. The CDR3 bases are TGTGCCAGTAGTCGGCGGGGATTCTCCTACGAGCAGTACTTC.

The rearrangement links TRBV11-2 to TRBJ2-2, with D unclear. CDR1 and CDR2 (germline): SGHAT, FQNNGV. This CDR3 spans 14 amino acids. The V and J ends lost 2 bases and 1 base respectively, with 5 bases between them. CDR3 protein: CASSLFGNTGELFF. CDR3 nucleotides: TGTGCCAGCAGCTTATTCGGGAACACCGGGGAGCTGTTTTTT.

This chain connects TRBV19 to TRBJ2-7; 9 positions match TRBD1. Germline-derived CDR1 and CDR2 are LNHDA and SQIVND (reference sequence). This CDR3 has 14 amino acids. With 5 bases clipped from V and 2 bases from J, the junction kept 4 bases outside the gene matches. The CDR3 DNA reads TGTGCCAGTAGTGGGTGGACAGGGGCCTACGAGCAGTACTTC. This gives the protein CASSGWTGAYEQYF.

The chain combines TRBV3-1 (or the pseudogene TRBV3-2) with TRBJ2-3; 8 positions match TRBD2. The germline gives CDR1 LGHDT, CDR2 YNNKEL (reference sequence). The trim removed 3 bases at V and 0 bases at J, leaving 2 bases unmatched. This CDR3 spans 15 amino acids. CDR3 loop: CASSQLAGSTDTQYF. The CDR3 DNA reads as TGTGCCAGCAGCCAGTTAGCGGGAAGCACAGATACGCAGTATTTT.

This chain connects TRBV6-5 to TRBJ2-7; tentatively, D is TRBD2 (6 bases). Germline CDR1 MNHEY, CDR2 SVGAGI. V was shortened by 5 bases and J by 4 bases, with 18 bases between the two germline ends. There are 15 residues in the CDR3. For the CDR3, the DNA is TGTGCCAGCAGTCTATCTAGCGCGAGTCGGTACGAGCAGTACTTC. It translates to CASSLSSASRYEQYF.

The chain recombines TRBV18 with TRBJ1-4, with 9 bases lining up with TRBD1. With V trimmed by 6 bases and J by 3 bases, 8 bases remained unmatched. The length of the CDR3 is 16 residues. CDR1 KGHSH and CDR2 LQKENI come from the germline V gene. The CDR3 DNA reads TGTGCCAGCTCGCAGTTTCGACAGGGGGCTAATGAAAAACTGTTTTTT. This gives the protein CASSQFRQGANEKLFF.

The V call is TRBV3-1 (or the pseudogene TRBV3-2), the J call TRBJ1-3; the D gene is possibly TRBD1 (5 bases). The CDR3 length is 14 residues. The ends were cut back, 3 bases at V and 1 base at J, with 7 bases in the middle. From germline, CDR1 is LGHDT and CDR2 YNNKEL (reference sequence). The CDR3 DNA reads TGTGCCAGCAGCCAGGGGGGTTCTGGAAACACCATATATTTT. Protein: CASSQGGSGNTIYF.

The chain employs TRBV9 and TRBJ1-1, with D unresolved. This CDR3 is built from 15 residues. V was trimmed by 0 bases and J by 8 bases, leaving 17 bases between them. The germline V gene has CDR1 SGDLS and CDR2 YYNGEE. CDR3 nucleotides: TGTGCCAGCAGCGTAGCCCCGCCGGGCGTGGGGGAAGCTTTCTTT. It is translated as CASSVAPPGVGEAFF.

CDR3 sequence reads: CASSRPSGGAEQFF. CDR3 nucleotides: TGTGCCAGCAGCCGACCTAGCGGGGGGGCCGAGCAGTTCTTC. This rearrangement joins TRBV3-1 (or the pseudogene TRBV3-2) to TRBJ2-1, with 12 nucleotides matching TRBD2. With V trimmed by 4 bases and J by 10 bases, 5 bases remained unmatched. CDR1 LGHDT and CDR2 YNNKEL come from the germline V gene (reference sequence). The CDR3 is made up of 14 amino acids.

The chain joins TRBV5-1 to TRBJ1-1, with a possible D match to TRBD1 (5 bases). Germline CDR1 is SGHRS and CDR2 is YFSETQ. Trimming took off 0 bases at V and 2 bases at J, with 8 bases between the two ends. CDR3 size: 14 residues. CDR3: CASSLEDTNTEAFF. For the CDR3, the DNA is TGCGCCAGCAGCTTGGAGGACACCAACACTGAAGCTTTCTTT.

The V and J genes are TRBV27 and TRBJ2-1, with 8 bases fitting TRBD1. The V and J ends lost 6 bases and 1 base, in that order; junction bases with no gene match: 5. The CDR3 runs to 15 residues. The germline CDR1 and CDR2 sequences are MNHEY and SMNVEV (reference sequence). CDR3 sequence reads: CASSPQGASYNEQFF. For the CDR3, the DNA is TGTGCCAGCAGCCCTCAGGGGGCGTCCTACAATGAGCAGTTCTTC.

The rearrangement uses TRBV19 and TRBJ2-6, with D possibly matching TRBD1 (6 bases). CDR1 is LNHDA, CDR2 SQIVND, per germline (reference sequence). The CDR3 is made up of 18 amino acids. V dropped 5 bases and J dropped 0 bases, with 17 bases sitting between them. The CDR3 reads CASSPLGQGISGANVLTF. The CDR3 DNA sequence: TGTGCCAGTAGTCCCCTAGGTCAGGGGATCTCTGGGGCCAACGTCCTGACTTTC.

J is TRBJ1-6 and V is TRBV5-5, with D possibly TRBD1 on 5 matching bases. This CDR3 is built from 15 residues. Per germline, CDR1 SGHKS and CDR2 YYEKEE (reference sequence). V was cut by 3 bases and J by 9 bases, with 16 bases left in between. Here the CDR3 DNA reads TGTGCCAGCAGCTCAAAAGTCTCAGGGTTTTCACCCCTCCACTTT. Translating gives CASSSKVSGFSPLHF.

This sequence joins TRBV29-1 and TRBJ1-1; TRBD1 matches 8 bases. Trimming cost V 4 bases and J 0 bases; bases outside gene matches: 10. The CDR3 spans 16 residues. The germline V gene encodes CDR1 SQVTM and CDR2 ANQGSEA. CDR3 sequence (DNA): TGCAGCGTTGGGGGACAGGCCAATAGCATGAACACTGAAGCTTTCTTT. This gives the protein CSVGGQANSMNTEAFF.

The chain combines TRBV9 with TRBJ2-1, with D maybe TRBD2 (5 bases). CDR3 length: 15 residues. Between the trimmed V and J ends, which lost 1 base and 3 bases, there was a span of 11 bases. The germline gives CDR1 SGDLS, CDR2 YYNGEE. The DNA for the CDR3 is TGTGCCAGCAGCGTATCCGGGGATCACTACAATGAGCAGTTCTTC. This encodes CASSVSGDHYNEQFF.

The J gene is TRBJ2-3, the V gene TRBV18, with D unclear. The V end lost 7 bases, the J end lost 0 bases, and 11 bases lay between the germline ends. Germline loops: CDR1 KGHSH, CDR2 LQKENI. The CDR3 covers 14 residues. The CDR3 coding sequence is TGTGCCAGCTACCGGCGAGGCAGCACAGATACGCAGTATTTT. Translation gives CASYRRGSTDTQYF. Full variable domain (rest looked up from reference TRBV18 and TRBJ2-3): NAGVMQNPRHLVRRRGQEARLRCSPMKGHSHVYWYRQLPEEGLKFMVYLQKENIIDESGMPKERFSAEFPKEGPSILRIQQVVRGDSAAYFCASYRRGSTDTQYFGPGTRLTVL.

This sequence joins TRBV5-1 and TRBJ1-2; D unclear. The length of the CDR3 is 14 residues. CDR1 and CDR2 (germline): SGHRS, YFSETQ. The germline V and J ends were trimmed by 3 bases and 0 bases, with 9 bases remaining between them. The CDR3 here is CASSYEAANYGYTF. CDR3 sequence (DNA): TGCGCCAGCAGCTATGAAGCAGCTAACTATGGCTACACCTTC.

V is TRBV5-1 and J is TRBJ2-5; D remains unclear. Germline CDR1 and CDR2: SGHRS and YFSETQ. This CDR3 contains 12 residues. V lost 0 bases and J 4 bases, leaving 4 bases between the germline ends. The CDR3 nucleotides read TGCGCCAGCAGCTTGGAAGGAGAGACCCAGTACTTC. Amino acids: CASSLEGETQYF.